What follows is one T cell receptor beta chain and its context. This clonotype was recorded many times. Its binding antigen is unknown. It has no much larger one-base neighbor in the sample; base qualities were not kept. This specimen comes from a study of T-cell reconstitution after alpha-beta-depleted transplantation in children (TCRdb year 2016). Background for the entire study: Using TCR repertoire profiling, the study quantitatively followed how T-cell immune reconstitution unfolded in children after TCRalphabeta/CD19-depleted allogeneic hematopoietic cell transplantation.

Trimming removed 11 bases from V and 1 base from J, leaving 14 bases between the germline ends. The CDR3, from cysteine to phenylalanine, totals 14 residues. The sequence is cut down to CDR3 DNA, 42 bases in frame from base 1. The method was PCR. Sequenced using an Illumina HiSeq 2500. Molecular barcoding was employed in the preparation of TCR libraries, with unique molecular identifiers being used to normalize TCRbeta repertoire quantification. TCRdb handled the public reads itself, with Q25 trimming in fastp and clone calling in MiXCR, and kept productive beta chains. Identical CDR3 protein sequences are pooled into one entry, listed with their most common genes and DNA. The sample profile shows some 590,000 distinct CDR3 sequences; over 9.5% of them were found once. Of the sample, roughly 4% falls within the top ten clones.

Sequences were derived from PBMCs from the stem cell graft donor, sampled from the stem cell graft. This sequence uses TRBV12-3 or TRBV12-4 and TRBJ2-2, with TRBD2 as a weak D call on 6 bases. The receptor's source is a human donor who donated a stem cell graft to a child with acute myeloid leukemia. The CDR3 region reads CAGGGAGNTGELFF. Here is the DNA: TGTGCCGGGGGAGGAGCGGGGAACACCGGGGAGCTGTTTTTT.